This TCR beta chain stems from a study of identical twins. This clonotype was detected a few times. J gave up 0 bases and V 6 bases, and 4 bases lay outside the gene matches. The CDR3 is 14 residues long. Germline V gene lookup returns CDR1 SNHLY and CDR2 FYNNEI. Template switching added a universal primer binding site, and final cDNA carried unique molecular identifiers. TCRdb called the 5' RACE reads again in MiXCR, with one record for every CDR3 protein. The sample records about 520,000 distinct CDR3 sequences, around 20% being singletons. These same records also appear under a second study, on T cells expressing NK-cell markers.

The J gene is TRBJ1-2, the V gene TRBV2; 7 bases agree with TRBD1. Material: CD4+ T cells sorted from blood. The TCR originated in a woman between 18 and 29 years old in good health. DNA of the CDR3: TGTGCCAGCAGACGGGGACAGTCTAACTATGGCTACACCTTC. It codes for CASRRGQSNYGYTF.